These 13 T cell receptor beta chains originate from one sample sequenced in a study of CD8+CD57+ T cells in acquired aplastic anemia. The use of genomic DNA as template underpinned the TCR beta VDJ and CDR3 profiling. One entry per CDR3 protein, called by TCRdb with MiXCR from the reads. The sample consists of approximately 200,000 distinct CDR3 sequences, roughly half of them appearing once. The specimen sequenced was sorted CD4+, CD8+, or CD8+CD57+ T cells (not recorded which) from PBMCs. The origin of the receptors is a human donor in good health, serving as a control.

The rearrangement links TRBV7-3 to TRBJ1-2, with D possibly being TRBD1 (5 bases). The germline V and J ends were trimmed by 5 bases and 3 bases, with 13 bases remaining between them. The germline V gene has CDR1 SGHTA and CDR2 FQGTGA. The CDR3 is made up of 14 amino acids. The CDR3 region is CASSVNRGHYGYTF. DNA for the CDR3: TGTGCCAGCAGCGTAAATCGGGGACACTATGGCTACACCTTC.

This rearrangement joins TRBV19 to TRBJ2-7; D remains unclear. The length of the CDR3 is 14 residues. Trimming removed 7 bases from V and 0 bases from J, with 13 bases in between. Germline assignment: CDR1 LNHDA and CDR2 SQIVND (reference sequence). CDR3 nucleotide sequence: TGTGCCAGTAACGACCCCGGTGGCTCCTACGAGCAGTACTTC. It yields the protein CASNDPGGSYEQYF.

The J gene is TRBJ2-7, the V gene TRBV19; D remains ambiguous. There are 15 residues in the CDR3. The V gene's germline CDR1 is LNHDA and CDR2 SQIVND (reference sequence). V dropped 3 bases and J dropped 0 bases, with 12 bases sitting between them. The CDR3 loop is CASSIYVGNSYEQYF. The CDR3 region has the DNA TGTGCCAGTAGTATTTATGTGGGAAACTCCTACGAGCAGTACTTC. The full variable domain, in which reference TRBV19 and TRBJ2-7 provide the parts outside the CDR3, is DGGITQSPKYLFRKEGQNVTLSCEQNLNHDAMYWYRQDPGQGLRLIYYSQIVNDFQKGDIAEGYSVSREKKESFPLTVTSAQKNPTAFYLCASSIYVGNSYEQYFGPGTRLTVT.

The rearrangement joins TRBV7-8 to TRBJ2-7; maybe TRBD2 (5 bases). This CDR3 is built from 16 residues. The V and J ends lost 2 bases and 2 bases respectively, with 16 bases between them. Germline CDR1 reads SGHVS; CDR2 reads FQNEAQ. Here the CDR3 reads CASSLSVRGQPYEQYF. The CDR3 DNA sequence: TGTGCCAGCAGCTTAAGTGTCCGGGGTCAACCCTACGAGCAGTACTTC.

The sample holds many counts of this clonotype. The chain combines TRBV6-1 with TRBJ1-2, with TRBD1 matching 8 bases. This CDR3 is built from 14 residues. The germline V gene has CDR1 MNHNS and CDR2 SASEGT. Losses at the gene ends were 3 bases for V and 1 base for J; bases not matched to a gene: 1. CDR3 coding DNA: TGTGCCAGCAGTGACAGGGGGCGTAACTATGGCTACACCTTC. This gives the protein CASSDRGRNYGYTF.

This clonotype was seen repeatedly, ten times or more. The chain couples TRBV7-3 to TRBJ2-7; tentative D call: TRBD1 (5 bases). Germline values: CDR1 SGHTA, CDR2 FQGTGA. The length of the CDR3 is 12 residues. V lost 5 bases and J lost 5, with 10 bases in between. The CDR3 reads CASSNPGNEQYF. The CDR3, as DNA: TGTGCCAGCAGCAACCCAGGGAACGAGCAGTACTTC.

The chain has TRBV20-1 and TRBJ1-2, with D hard to call. CDR1 DFQATT and CDR2 SNEGSKA come from the germline V gene (reference sequence). The CDR3 is 13 residues long. V lost 6 bases, J lost 6 bases, and 17 bases lay in between. The CDR3 nucleotides read TGCAGTGCCGTTTTACCGTACACCGATGGCTACACCTTC. This codes for CSAVLPYTDGYTF.

The chain joins TRBV2 to TRBJ2-3, with TRBD2 as a possible D gene (6 bases). V lost 4 bases to trimming and J lost 1 base, with 15 bases between them. The length of the CDR3 is 16 residues. Germline V gives CDR1 SNHLY, CDR2 FYNNEI. CDR3 protein: CASSVDYHGGTDTQYF. The CDR3 DNA is TGTGCCAGCAGTGTGGACTACCATGGTGGCACAGATACGCAGTATTTT.

The CDR3: CASSKGQDNAGANVLTF. CDR3 DNA sequence: TGTGCCAGTAGTAAGGGACAGGATAACGCTGGGGCCAACGTCCTGACTTTC. The rearrangement links TRBV19 to TRBJ2-6, with 8 bases identical to TRBD1. The ends lost 4 bases at V and 2 bases at J; junction bases unmatched: 7. The germline gives CDR1 LNHDA, CDR2 SQIVND (reference sequence). This CDR3 has 17 residues.

V usage is TRBV7-2 and J usage is TRBJ2-7; TRBD1 matches 7 bases. V lost 1 base to trimming and J lost 3 bases; unmatched junction nucleotides: 6. Germline CDR1 reads SGHTA; CDR2 reads FQGNSA. CDR3 length equals 15 residues. The CDR3 coding sequence is TGTGCCAGCAGCTTAGGGACAGGAGTTTTCTACGAGCAGTACTTC. It specifies CASSLGTGVFYEQYF. The full variable domain, in which reference TRBV7-2 and TRBJ2-7 provide the parts outside the CDR3, is GAGVSQSPSNKVTEKGKDVELRCDPISGHTALYWYRQSLGQGLEFLIYFQGNSAPDKSGLPSDRFSAERTGGSVSTLTIQRTQQEDSAVYLCASSLGTGVFYEQYFGPGTRLTVT.

This clonotype was detected only once. Given the absence of the conserved phenylalanine or tryptophan at the CDR3 end, a read error is likely. The chain combines TRBV12-3 or TRBV12-4 with TRBJ1-5, with 8 bases identical to TRBD1. This CDR3 has 16 amino acids. V shed 6 bases, J shed 6 bases, and the junction held 13 bases outside the gene matches. CDR3 in amino acids: CASRWAGTGYFQPQHL. CDR3 DNA: TGTGCCAGCAGGTGGGCCGGGACAGGTTATTTTCAGCCCCAGCATCTT.

The chain employs TRBV24-1 and TRBJ1-1; perhaps TRBD1 as D (5 bases). Per germline, CDR1 KGHDR and CDR2 SFDVKD. V was clipped by 8 bases and J by 5 bases, with 8 bases between them. The CDR3 runs to 11 residues. The CDR3 DNA reads as TGTGCCACCAAGTGGGGGACTGAAGCTTTCTTT. It yields the protein CATKWGTEAFF.

This chain connects TRBV2 to TRBJ2-2; 10 bases agree with TRBD2. The CDR3 runs 14 residues. Germline CDR1 is SNHLY and CDR2 is FYNNEI. V was pared by 8 bases and J by 6 bases, with 6 bases of the junction left unmatched. The CDR3 DNA follows: TGTGCCAGCTTCGGGACTAGCGCCCCCGGGGAGCTGTTTTTT. It translates to CASFGTSAPGELFF.